These 10 T cell receptor beta chains were all obtained from the same sample, sequenced in a study of patients and donors after allogeneic stem cell transplantation. TCRdb reprocessed the RT-PCR reads via MiXCR and lists one record per CDR3 protein. The sample records approximately 250,000 distinct CDR3 sequences, roughly an eighth being singletons. What was sequenced was blood, either unsorted or a sorted T cell fraction (not recorded which). The receptors were sampled from a human donor who was either an allogeneic HSCT recipient or a stem cell or donor lymphocyte infusion donor (not recorded which). It is not recorded whose cells these are; they may come from a transplant donor.

This clonotype was detected ten times or more. V usage is TRBV5-6 and J usage is TRBJ2-7, with D perhaps being TRBD1 or TRBD2 (5 bases each). CDR3 size: 16 residues. The V gene's germline CDR1 is SGHDT and CDR2 YYEEEE. Deletions cut 1 base from V and 0 bases from J, with 14 bases between. The CDR3 DNA is TGTGCCAGCAGCTTGTGGTGGTCAGGGAGCTCCTACGAGCAGTACTTC. The encoded protein is CASSLWWSGSSYEQYF.

The genes are TRBV27 and TRBJ1-2, with unresolved D. With 6 bases removed from V and 0 bases from J, the gap between germline ends came to 17 bases. Germline CDR1 MNHEY, CDR2 SMNVEV (reference sequence). The CDR3 consists of 16 residues. The CDR3 loop reads CASSPRRQATNYGYTF. In DNA form, the CDR3 reads TGTGCCAGCAGCCCGCGGCGGCAGGCGACTAACTATGGCTACACCTTC.

Only a few counts were recorded for this clonotype. The V gene is TRBV29-1, the J gene TRBJ1-1; D remains ambiguous. Between the trimmed V and J ends, which lost 4 bases and 8 bases, there was a span of 11 bases. This CDR3 comprises 11 residues. Germline CDR1 and CDR2: SQVTM and ANQGSEA. This chain's CDR3 is CSVAEPGEAFF. The DNA for the CDR3 is TGCAGCGTTGCGGAACCGGGGGAAGCTTTCTTT.

This clonotype was seen many times. The rearrangement links TRBV4-1 to TRBJ2-7; 8 nucleotides agree with TRBD1. CDR3 length equals 16 residues. The trim removed 0 bases at V and 10 bases at J, leaving 14 bases unmatched. CDR1 is MGHRA and CDR2 is YSYEKL in the germline V gene. CDR3 region: CASSQEPGTGQLSQYF. The CDR3 DNA is TGCGCCAGCAGCCAAGAGCCTGGGACAGGTCAATTATCCCAGTACTTC.

This clonotype came up a few times. This CDR3 reads CSASGDSTWEQYF. The CDR3 nucleotides are TGCAGTGCTAGTGGTGACTCCACCTGGGAGCAGTACTTC. The rearrangement links TRBV20-1 to TRBJ2-7, with unresolved D. This CDR3 contains 13 residues. CDR1 and CDR2 (germline): DFQATT, SNEGSKA (reference sequence). The V and J ends lost 3 bases and 7 bases respectively, with 16 bases between them.

The chain carries TRBV12-3 or TRBV12-4 and TRBJ1-2, with no clear D. The CDR3 covers 15 residues. The V and J ends lost 0 bases and 0 bases respectively, with 8 bases between them. For the CDR3, the DNA is TGTGCCAGCAGTTTAGCGGCGGTGACTAACTATGGCTACACCTTC. Protein sequence: CASSLAAVTNYGYTF.

In its sample, this clonotype was seen many times. This sequence joins TRBV29-1 and TRBJ2-4; TRBD1 aligns across 7 bases. The V segment lost 5 bases and the J segment 0 bases; nucleotides outside the gene matches: 4. The CDR3 extends over 14 amino acids. The germline V gene encodes CDR1 SQVTM and CDR2 ANQGSEA. CDR3 in DNA: TGCAGCGTTCGGGACAGACTAGCCAAAAACATTCAGTACTTC. Translation: CSVRDRLAKNIQYF.

This chain connects TRBV7-8 to TRBJ2-3; 10 bases agree with TRBD2. The CDR3 runs 16 residues. J gave up 4 bases and V 2 bases, and 6 bases lay outside the gene matches. The germline V gene encodes CDR1 SGHVS and CDR2 FQNEAQ. CDR3 nucleotide sequence: TGTGCCAGCAGCTTATTCCTAGCGGGAGCGTCAGATACGCAGTATTTT. This codes for CASSLFLAGASDTQYF.

This clonotype showed up many times. J is TRBJ2-3 and V is TRBV7-2, with 7 bases fitting TRBD2. Germline CDR1 and CDR2: SGHTA and FQGNSA. The CDR3 has 15 residues. J gave up 2 bases and V 5 bases, and 7 bases lay outside the gene matches. In DNA form, the CDR3 reads TGTGCCAGCAGCCGGGTGGGGGGGAACACAGATACGCAGTATTTT. Encoded protein: CASSRVGGNTDTQYF.

The gene calls are TRBV7-3 and TRBJ1-6; the D is unclear. The germline CDR1 and CDR2 sequences are SGHTA and FQGTGA. This CDR3 region has 13 residues. The V gene lost 3 bases and the J gene lost 7 bases, with 7 bases spanning the gap. This CDR3 is CASSFNSNSPLHF. In DNA, the CDR3 is TGTGCCAGCAGCTTCAACAGCAATTCACCCCTCCACTTT.